This TCR beta chain was identified during a study of T-cell memory formation after mild COVID-19. Study-wide findings and caveats: Clones from the second wave (peaking day 37) had unconfirmed SARS-CoV-2 specificity. Most CD4+ clones that shrank were in CM and EM, while CD8+ ones turned up in EMRA. Clones that contracted from day 15 to 85 had balanced CD4/CD8; later expanders were CD4+ biased.

About this clonotype: Its target is unknown.

5'RACE with constant-segment primers yielded barcoded, UMI-tagged TCR alpha and TCR beta cDNA libraries. TCRdb redid the calling of the 5' RACE reads with MiXCR, one entry per CDR3 protein. This sample yields about 290,000 distinct CDR3 sequences, of which approximately 16% are seen a single time; over 20% belongs to the top ten. Per the germline V gene, CDR1 is MNHNY and CDR2 is SVGAGI (reference sequence). Trimming left V 5 bases short and J 6 bases short, with 16 bases between. This CDR3 has 14 amino acids. The receptor comes from a man aged 18 to 29 who had mild COVID-19 (a few samples of this study predate the infection). Cell type and time point are not known. The chain employs TRBV6-6 and TRBJ1-2, with a weak D call TRBD1 (6 bases). Sequencing was performed on PBMCs or a T cell subset sorted from them (not recorded which). Here the CDR3 DNA reads TGTGCCAGCAGTCCCCCGGGGGGCGGTGATGGCTACACCTTC. The encoded protein is CASSPPGGGDGYTF.